A selection of T cell receptor beta chains follows, all from one sample in a study of blood T cell repertoires in COVID-19. Libraries were prepared by immunoSEQ multiplex PCR; TCRdb keeps only in-frame clonotypes and omits some of them. The sample holds around 300,000 clones, around nine tenths seen once. Sequenced sample: peripheral blood. These receptors originate from a woman younger than 45 with COVID-19, enrolled during active disease. The CDR3 runs from the conserved cysteine through the conserved F or W. A D gene is named only where the DNA matches it firmly. Some rows mark clone size as missing; the rest say once, few, many or name a class of expanded clone.

cdr3_nt cdr3_aa d_call v_call cdr3_length j_call clone_size
TGTGCCAGCAGCCCGGACAGGGGCCCCTATGGCTACACCTTC CASSPDRGPYGYTF TRBD1 TRBV7-2 14 TRBJ1-2 many
TGTGCCAGCAGCTCGAAGCAGGGTAGTCGGTCCGGGGAGCTGTTTTTT CASSSKQGSRSGELFF NA TRBV9 16 TRBJ2-2 NA
TGTGCCAGTAGTATGGAAACTGGACAGGGGGTCTCGTACGAGCAGTACTTC CASSMETGQGVSYEQYF TRBD1 TRBV19 17 TRBJ2-7 few
TGTGCCAGCACCAGAAGTGGCCATGGCTACACCTTC CASTRSGHGYTF NA TRBV6-5 12 TRBJ1-2 NA
TGTGCCAGCAGCGTAGGGGGGGTCTCTGGAAACACCATATATTTT CASSVGGVSGNTIYF NA TRBV9 15 TRBJ1-3 few
TGTGCCAGCAGCGTAGCGGTGAACACTGAAGCTTTCTTT CASSVAVNTEAFF NA TRBV9 13 TRBJ1-1 NA
TGTGCCAGTACCTCAGGCTCCTTAACGAAACTGTTTTTT CASTSGSLTKLFF NA TRBV19 13 TRBJ1-4 NA
TGTGCCAGCAGTTTATTCGGGGGGCTTCAGCCCCAGCATTTT CASSLFGGLQPQHF NA TRBV28 14 TRBJ1-5 NA
TGTGCCAGCAGCGATACTTCAGGGACATTAGTGAACACTGAAGCTTTCTTT CASSDTSGTLVNTEAFF NA TRBV13 17 TRBJ1-1 NA
TGTGCCAGCAGCTATGGGACTGGCGACTACAATGAGCAGTTCTTC CASSYGTGDYNEQFF NA TRBV6-1 15 TRBJ2-1 once
TGTGCCAGCAGCTTTAACAGGGGTGGTGCTGACTTC CASSFNRGGADF TRBD1 TRBV5-4 12 TRBJ2-7 NA
TGCGCCAGCAGCTTGGCCCGGGGGGGCCGCAACACCGGGGAGCTGTTTTTT CASSLARGGRNTGELFF TRBD2 TRBV5-1 17 TRBJ2-2 NA
TGCGCCAGCACCTTGGTTGGGGGGGCGAACACTGAAGCTTTCTTT CASTLVGGANTEAFF NA TRBV4-3 15 TRBJ1-1 NA
TGTGCCAGCAGTTTTCGGAGATTAGCGGGCACAGATACGCAGTATTTT CASSFRRLAGTDTQYF NA TRBV28 16 TRBJ2-3 NA
TGTGCCAGCAGCCCTAATAATTCACCCCTCCACTTT CASSPNNSPLHF NA TRBV9 12 TRBJ1-6 once
TGTGCCAGCACTAGGGGCCCTGGAAACACCATATATTTT CASTRGPGNTIYF NA TRBV2 13 TRBJ1-3 NA
TGTGCCAGCAGCCGAGGGGACAGGGGGCTTGGAGAGACCCAGTACTTC CASSRGDRGLGETQYF TRBD1 TRBV5-4 16 TRBJ2-5 NA
TGTGCCAGCAGCCAAGACGAGGAGACCCAGTACTTC CASSQDEETQYF NA TRBV3-1/TRBV3-2 12 TRBJ2-5 NA
TGTGCCAGCAGTTACATTCAGGGCACCGGGGAGCTGTTTTTT CASSYIQGTGELFF NA TRBV6-6 14 TRBJ2-2 NA
TGTGCCAGCAGTGTTCAGGGGGTCCACGAGCAGTACTTC CASSVQGVHEQYF TRBD1 TRBV2 13 TRBJ2-7 few
TGCGCCAGCAGCCCCCTCGGACAGGGAGGTCAGCCCCAGCATTTT CASSPLGQGGQPQHF TRBD1 TRBV10-2 15 TRBJ1-5 NA
TGTGCCAGTACAGGGTCTAGCACAGATACGCAGTATTTT CASTGSSTDTQYF NA TRBV12-3/TRBV12-4 13 TRBJ2-3 NA
TGTGCCAGCAGCCAAGCGGACAGGGTTGGCTACACCTTC CASSQADRVGYTF TRBD1 TRBV5-4 13 TRBJ1-2 NA
TGTGCCAGCAGTTCTAGCGGAATAAAGAATGAGCAGTTCTTC CASSSSGIKNEQFF TRBD2 TRBV28 14 TRBJ2-1 NA
TGTGCCAGCAGTTACTACCCGGGACTAGTTCAAGAGACCCAGTACTTC CASSYYPGLVQETQYF TRBD2 TRBV6-2/TRBV6-3 16 TRBJ2-5 NA
TGTGCCAGCTCAGGCAGCGATAATTCACCCCTCCACTTT CASSGSDNSPLHF NA TRBV18 13 TRBJ1-6 NA
TGTGCCTGGAGTGACCAGGGGGCGCGGTACGAGCAGTACTTC CAWSDQGARYEQYF TRBD1 TRBV30 14 TRBJ2-7 NA